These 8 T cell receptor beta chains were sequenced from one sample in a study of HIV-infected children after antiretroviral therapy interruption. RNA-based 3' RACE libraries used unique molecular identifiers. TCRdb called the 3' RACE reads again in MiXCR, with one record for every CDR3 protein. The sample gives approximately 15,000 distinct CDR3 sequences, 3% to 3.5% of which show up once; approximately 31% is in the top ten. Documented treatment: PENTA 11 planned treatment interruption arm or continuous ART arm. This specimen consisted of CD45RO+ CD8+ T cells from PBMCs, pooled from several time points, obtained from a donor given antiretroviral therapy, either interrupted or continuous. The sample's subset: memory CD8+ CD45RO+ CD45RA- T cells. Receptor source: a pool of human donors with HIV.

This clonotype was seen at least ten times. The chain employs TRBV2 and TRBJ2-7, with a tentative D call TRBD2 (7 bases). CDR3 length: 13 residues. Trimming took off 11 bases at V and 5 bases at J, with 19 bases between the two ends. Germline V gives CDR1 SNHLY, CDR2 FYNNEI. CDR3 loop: CAFEKGGDHEQYF. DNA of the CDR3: TGTGCCTTCGAAAAGGGGGGGGACCACGAGCAGTACTTC.

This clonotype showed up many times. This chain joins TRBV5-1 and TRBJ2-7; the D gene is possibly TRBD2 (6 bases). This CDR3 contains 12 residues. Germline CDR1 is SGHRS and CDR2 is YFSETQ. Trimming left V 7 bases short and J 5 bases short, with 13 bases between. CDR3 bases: TGCGCCAGCGGCGATTCGGGAGACGAGCAGTACTTC. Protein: CASGDSGDEQYF.

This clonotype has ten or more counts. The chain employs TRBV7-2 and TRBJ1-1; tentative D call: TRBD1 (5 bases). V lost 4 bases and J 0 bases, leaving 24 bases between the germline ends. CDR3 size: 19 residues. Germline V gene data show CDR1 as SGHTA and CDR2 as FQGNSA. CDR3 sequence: CASSSLWTFRAFMNTEAFF. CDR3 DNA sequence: TGTGCCAGCAGCTCCCTCTGGACATTCCGAGCCTTTATGAACACTGAAGCTTTCTTT.

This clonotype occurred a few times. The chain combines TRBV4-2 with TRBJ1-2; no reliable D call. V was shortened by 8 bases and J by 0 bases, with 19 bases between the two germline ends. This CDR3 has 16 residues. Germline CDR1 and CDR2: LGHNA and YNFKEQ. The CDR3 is CASQGEWPSANYGYTF. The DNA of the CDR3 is TGTGCCAGCCAAGGAGAATGGCCTTCGGCTAACTATGGCTACACCTTC.

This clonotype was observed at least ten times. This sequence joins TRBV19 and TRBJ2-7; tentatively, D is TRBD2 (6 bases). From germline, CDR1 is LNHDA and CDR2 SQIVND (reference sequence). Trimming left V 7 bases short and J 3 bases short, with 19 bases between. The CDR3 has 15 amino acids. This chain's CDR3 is CASKERAVPLYEQYF. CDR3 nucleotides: TGTGCCAGTAAGGAGCGGGCCGTCCCTCTCTACGAGCAGTACTTC.

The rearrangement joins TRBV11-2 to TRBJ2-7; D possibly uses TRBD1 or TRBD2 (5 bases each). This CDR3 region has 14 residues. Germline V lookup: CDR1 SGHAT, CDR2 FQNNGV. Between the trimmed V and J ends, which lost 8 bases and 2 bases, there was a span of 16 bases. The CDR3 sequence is CASPTGTEPYEQYF. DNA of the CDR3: TGTGCCAGCCCCACCGGGACGGAACCCTACGAGCAGTACTTC.

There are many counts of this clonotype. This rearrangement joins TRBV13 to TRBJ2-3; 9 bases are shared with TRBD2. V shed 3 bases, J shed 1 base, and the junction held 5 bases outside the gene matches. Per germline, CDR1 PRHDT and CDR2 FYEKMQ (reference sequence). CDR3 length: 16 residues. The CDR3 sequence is CASSLGTSWGTDTQYF. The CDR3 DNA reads TGTGCCAGCAGCTTGGGGACTAGCTGGGGCACAGATACGCAGTATTTT.

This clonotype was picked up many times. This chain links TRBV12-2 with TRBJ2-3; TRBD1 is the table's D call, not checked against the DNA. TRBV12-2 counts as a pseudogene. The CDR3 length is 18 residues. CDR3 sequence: CASRPPGVGPGRSDTQYF. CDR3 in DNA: TGTGCAAGTCGCCCACCGGGGGTTGGACCAGGGCGGTCAGATACGCAGTATTTT.